These 5 T cell receptor beta chains share one sample of origin, sequenced in a study of blood T cell repertoires in COVID-19 (dated by TCRdb to the early 2020s). Library generation was performed with the immunoSEQ multiplex PCR assay. TCRdb carries this immuneACCESS record with in-frame sequences only. Its versions omit some clonotypes, under half of them owing to an unresolved V gene in the studies checked, with the rest unexplained. The sample records roughly 250,000 clones, 85% to 95% of which are singletons. The top ten hold less than 2.5% of the sample. The sample comprised PBMCs or T cells enriched from blood (not recorded which). Receptor source: a woman younger than 35 who had recovered from COVID-19.

The gene calls are TRBV18 and TRBJ1-4; 7 bases agree with TRBD1. Germline lookup yields CDR1 KGHSH and CDR2 LQKENI. Trimming at V came to 2 bases and at J to 0 bases, leaving 3 bases not matched to a gene. The CDR3 consists of 16 residues. The CDR3 DNA reads as TGTGCCAGCTCACCATCCCAGGGGGCAACTAATGAAAAACTGTTTTTT. This codes for CASSPSQGATNEKLFF.

The V gene is TRBV6-6, the J gene TRBJ1-2; no reliable D call. This CDR3 is built from 13 residues. Trimming took off 2 bases at V and 3 bases at J, with 7 bases between the two ends. Germline CDR1 and CDR2: MNHNY and SVGAGI (reference sequence). The CDR3 is CASSYTPDYGYTF. CDR3 sequence (DNA): TGTGCCAGCAGTTACACACCAGACTATGGCTACACCTTC.

The chain's CDR3 is CASSVDEGAAKNIQYF. CDR3 coding DNA: TGTGCCAGCAGCGTAGATGAGGGTGCAGCCAAAAACATTCAGTACTTC. This chain uses TRBV9 with TRBJ2-4, with D maybe TRBD2 (5 bases). Trimming took 0 bases from V and 0 from J, leaving 10 bases between them. The CDR3 has 16 amino acids. Germline CDR1 and CDR2: SGDLS and YYNGEE.

V gene TRBV6-5 combines with J gene TRBJ1-2, with D possibly TRBD1 on 6 matching bases. This CDR3 comprises 15 residues. Germline loops: CDR1 MNHEY, CDR2 SVGAGI. V shed 6 bases and J shed 6 bases, with 20 bases lying between them. DNA of the CDR3: TGTGCCAGCAGCCTAAGGGCCCAGGGGACCGATGGCTACACCTTC. This codes for CASSLRAQGTDGYTF.

The chain is built from TRBV20-1 and TRBJ1-5; 7 nucleotides align to TRBD1. This CDR3 is built from 17 residues. CDR1 and CDR2 from the germline V gene are DFQATT and SNEGSKA (reference sequence). J gave up 0 bases and V 3 bases, and 11 bases lay outside the gene matches. The CDR3: CSASRTGRAYSNQPQHF. DNA of the CDR3: TGCAGTGCTAGTCGGACAGGTAGAGCGTATAGCAATCAGCCCCAGCATTTT.